One sample yielded the 17 T cell receptor beta chains listed below, sequenced in a study of glioma-infiltrating T cells. Using RNA template, CDR3s of TCR alpha and beta were amplified with iRepertoire arm-PCR. TCRdb called the multiplex PCR reads again in MiXCR, with one record for every CDR3 protein. In the table there are 100,000 to 150,000 distinct CDR3 sequences, 20% to 25% of which are singletons. Sequencing was performed on glioma tissue, nonneoplastic brain tissue, or PBMCs (not recorded which). The receptors stem from a human donor with low-grade glioma or glioblastoma, undergoing nonglioma brain surgery, or in good health (not recorded which).

Worth noting for this clonotype: A much larger clone lies one base from this, so it may be a read error. V is TRBV5-4 and J is TRBJ1-1; D may be TRBD1 (6 bases). The germline CDR1 and CDR2 sequences are SGHNT and YYREEE (reference sequence). The CDR3 is 14 amino acids. The CDR3 loop is CASSLSGASTESFF. CDR3 nucleotides: TGTGCCAGCAGCTTGTCAGGGGCCTCCACTGAATCTTTCTTT.

This clonotype was seen ten or more times. The V and J genes are TRBV7-2 and TRBJ1-4, with D tentatively TRBD1 (6 bases). Germline lookup yields CDR1 SGHTA and CDR2 FQGNSA. The ends were cut back, 1 base at V and 8 bases at J, with 11 bases in the middle. This CDR3 is 14 amino acids long. CDR3 amino acids: CASSLGTGPEKLFF. As DNA, the CDR3 is TGTGCCAGCAGCTTAGGAACAGGGCCGGAAAAACTGTTTTTT.

To note about this clonotype: Mismatch with germline at one junction end may stem from a read error. The CDR3 sequence: CASSQDAGSYERYF. The CDR3 bases are TGTGCCAGCAGCCAAGACGCGGGGTCCTACGAGCGGTACTTC. The chain carries TRBV4-2 and TRBJ2-7; weak D call: TRBD2 (6 bases). The CDR3 is 14 residues long. Germline V lookup: CDR1 LGHNA, CDR2 YNFKEQ.

A few counts support this clonotype. This clone may be a read error of a much larger clone one base away. V usage is TRBV6-1 and J usage is TRBJ2-3, with no clear D. This CDR3 contains 13 residues. Per the germline V gene, CDR1 is MNHNS and CDR2 is SASEGT. The CDR3 region is CTSSLSHIDTQYF. Written as DNA, the CDR3 is TGTACCAGCAGTCTCTCACATATCGATACGCAGTATTTT.

This clonotype has ten or more counts. The rearrangement joins TRBV6-1 to TRBJ2-5, with 14 bases identical to TRBD2. Germline V gene lookup returns CDR1 MNHNS and CDR2 SASEGT. The CDR3 loop spans 17 amino acids. V lost 9 bases, J lost 4 bases, and 13 bases stayed unmatched. The CDR3 sequence is CASLTSRGLAGVETQYF. CDR3 DNA sequence: TGTGCCAGTCTGACTTCTCGGGGACTAGCGGGAGTAGAGACCCAGTACTTC.

The chain carries TRBV12-3 or TRBV12-4 and TRBJ2-1; possibly TRBD1 or TRBD2 for D (5 bases each). V dropped 5 bases and J dropped 7 bases, with 12 bases sitting between them. This CDR3 contains 13 residues. Here the CDR3 reads CASSGTRWNEQFF. CDR3 DNA: TGTGCCAGCAGTGGGACCAGATGGAATGAGCAGTTCTTC.

This clonotype was counted a few times. The rearrangement uses TRBV20-1 and TRBJ2-7, with 7 bases aligning to TRBD2. Germline values: CDR1 DFQATT, CDR2 SNEGSKA (reference sequence). Trimming cost V 6 bases and J 5 bases; bases outside gene matches: 13. The CDR3 is 14 residues long. CDR3 in DNA: TGCAGTGCAAAAAAAACTAGCGCCCTGCACGAGCAGTACTTC. The encoded protein is CSAKKTSALHEQYF.

For this clonotype: A much more abundant neighbour one base away suggests this may be a read error. The J gene is TRBJ1-6, the V gene TRBV2; D not certain. The V gene's germline CDR1 is SNHLY and CDR2 FYNNEI. The CDR3 loop spans 14 amino acids. Trimming shortened V by 3 bases and J by 13 bases, and 16 bases separated the two germline ends. The CDR3 is CASSDAAGTAPLHF. The CDR3, as DNA: TGTGCCAGCAGTGATGCGGCAGGTACTGCGCCCCTCCACTTT.

The table lists this clonotype with a few counts. This chain connects TRBV7-8 to TRBJ1-1; TRBD1 matches at 7 bases. Losses at the gene ends were 4 bases for V and 4 bases for J; bases not matched to a gene: 18. Germline loops: CDR1 SGHVS, CDR2 FQNEAQ. CDR3 size: 18 residues. CDR3 bases: TGTGCCAGCAGCTCCCCGGACAGGAGGGGAAAGAGGACCACTGAAGCTTTCTTT. It translates to CASSSPDRRGKRTTEAFF.

This clonotype showed up many times. V and J are TRBV20-1 and TRBJ2-1, with TRBD2 matching 9 bases. The CDR3 sequence is 16 residues long. V gave up 3 bases and J gave up 2 bases; unmatched junction bases: 8. From germline, CDR1 is DFQATT and CDR2 SNEGSKA (reference sequence). CDR3 residues: CSASLARGGTYNEQFF. The CDR3, as DNA: TGCAGTGCTAGCCTCGCGCGGGGGGGGACCTACAATGAGCAGTTCTTC.

Remarks on this clonotype: One end of the junction is discordant with germline, which a read error may explain. The chain carries TRBV6-4 and TRBJ2-7, with a weak D call TRBD2 (5 bases). The CDR3 has 14 residues. Germline V gene lookup returns CDR1 MRHNA and CDR2 SNTAGT. In DNA form, the CDR3 reads TGTGCCAGCAGTTTATCGGCTAGCTGGTACGAGAAGTACTTC. This gives the protein CASSLSASWYEKYF.

This chain links TRBV29-1 with TRBJ2-3; TRBD2 aligns across 7 bases. This CDR3 region has 16 residues. V was clipped by 3 bases and J by 0 bases; unmatched bases: 9. Per germline, CDR1 SQVTM and CDR2 ANQGSEA. CDR3 bases: TGCAGCGTTGACACTAGGATTAGCGGGAGCACAGATACGCAGTATTTT. Translating gives CSVDTRISGSTDTQYF.

This clonotype was detected many times. The V call is TRBV28, the J call TRBJ1-3, with no clear D. The CDR3 consists of 15 residues. V shed 3 bases and J shed 0 bases, with 9 bases lying between them. Germline assignment: CDR1 MDHEN and CDR2 SYDVKM. CDR3 in amino acids: CASSLVGISGNTIYF. The CDR3 DNA reads TGTGCCAGCAGTTTGGTCGGCATCTCTGGAAACACCATATATTTT.

Many counts were recorded for this clonotype. This chain uses TRBV7-2 with TRBJ2-3; TRBD2 matches 8 bases. Germline assignment: CDR1 SGHTA and CDR2 FQGNSA. The V gene end was trimmed by 3 bases and the J gene end by 4 bases; junction bases not matched to a gene: 9. The CDR3 covers 16 residues. The CDR3 DNA is TGTGCCAGCAGCTTGGGTGGGACTAGACGGGCAGATACGCAGTATTTT. It is translated as CASSLGGTRRADTQYF.

Many counts were recorded for this clonotype. The chain joins TRBV6-1 to TRBJ2-2, with 9 positions matching TRBD1. The J segment lost 6 bases and the V segment lost 5 bases, leaving 10 bases of the junction unmatched. This CDR3 is built from 16 residues. Germline V gene sequence: CDR1 MNHNS, CDR2 SASEGT. CDR3 region: CASSTKGQGNAGELFF. The CDR3 DNA reads TGTGCCAGCAGTACTAAGGGACAGGGCAACGCCGGGGAGCTGTTTTTT.

This clonotype was seen repeatedly, ten times or more. V usage is TRBV6-1 and J usage is TRBJ2-4; tentatively, D is TRBD1 or TRBD2 (5 bases each). Trimming took off 8 bases at V and 10 bases at J, with 18 bases between the two ends. In germline, CDR1 is MNHNS, CDR2 SASEGT. The CDR3 totals 13 residues. CDR3 nucleotide sequence: TGTGCCAGCCAGGACGGGGCGATTACTATTCAGTACTTC. Residues: CASQDGAITIQYF.

Remarks on this clonotype: Possible read error: a much larger clone is one base away. This chain joins TRBV4-2 and TRBJ1-1; D gene uncertain. Trimming cost V 3 bases and J 7 bases, with 18 bases left between them. The CDR3 is made up of 15 amino acids. The V gene's germline CDR1 is LGHNA and CDR2 YNFKEQ. The CDR3 protein is CASSQLGGCKDEAFF. CDR3 coding DNA: TGTGCCAGCAGCCAGCTGGGAGGCTGTAAAGATGAAGCTTTCTTT.